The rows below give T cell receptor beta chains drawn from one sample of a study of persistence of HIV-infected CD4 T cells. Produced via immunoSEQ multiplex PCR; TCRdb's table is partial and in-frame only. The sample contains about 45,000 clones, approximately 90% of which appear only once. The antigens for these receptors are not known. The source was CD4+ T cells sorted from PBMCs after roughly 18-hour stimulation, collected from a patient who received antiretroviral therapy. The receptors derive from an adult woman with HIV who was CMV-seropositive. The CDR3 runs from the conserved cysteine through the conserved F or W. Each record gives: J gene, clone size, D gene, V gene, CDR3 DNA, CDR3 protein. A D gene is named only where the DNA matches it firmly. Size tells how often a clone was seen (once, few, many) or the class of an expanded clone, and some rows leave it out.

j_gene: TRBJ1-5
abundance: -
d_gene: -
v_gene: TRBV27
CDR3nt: TGTGCCAGCAGAGGGGTAGATCAGCCCCAGCATTTT
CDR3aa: CASRGVDQPQHF

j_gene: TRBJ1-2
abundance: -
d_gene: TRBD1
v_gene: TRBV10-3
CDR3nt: TGTGCCATCAGACAAGAAGGGGACAGGGGCGACGCTAACTATGGCTACACCTTC
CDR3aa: CAIRQEGDRGDANYGYTF

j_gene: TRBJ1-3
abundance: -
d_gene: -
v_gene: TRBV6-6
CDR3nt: TGTGCCAGCAGCCGATTCGCTCAGGGGAGCTCTGGAAACACCATATATTTT
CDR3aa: CASSRFAQGSSGNTIYF

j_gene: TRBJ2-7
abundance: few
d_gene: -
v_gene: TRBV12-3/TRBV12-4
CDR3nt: TGTGCCAGCACCAACTCGGGGGCAAAGCAGTACTTC
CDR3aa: CASTNSGAKQYF

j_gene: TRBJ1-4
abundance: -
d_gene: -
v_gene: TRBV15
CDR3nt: TGTGCCACCAGCAGGAATCAGGGACCTAATGAAAAACTGTTTTTT
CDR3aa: CATSRNQGPNEKLFF

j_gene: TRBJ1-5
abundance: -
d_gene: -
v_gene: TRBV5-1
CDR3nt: TGCGCCAGCAGCCTCGAGGGGAAGGGGCCCCAGCATTTT
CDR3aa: CASSLEGKGPQHF

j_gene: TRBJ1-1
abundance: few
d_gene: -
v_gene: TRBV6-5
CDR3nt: TGTGCCAGCCAGGGGAGCACTGAAGCTTTCTTT
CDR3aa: CASQGSTEAFF

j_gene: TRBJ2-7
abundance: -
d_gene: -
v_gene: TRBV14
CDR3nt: TGTGCCAGCAGCCAAGCCCTGGGCAGCTTCTACGAGCAGTACTTC
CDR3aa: CASSQALGSFYEQYF

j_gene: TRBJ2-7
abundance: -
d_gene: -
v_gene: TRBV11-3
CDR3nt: TGTGCCAGCAGCCCCGGGGGAGGGGGCTACGAGCAGTACTTC
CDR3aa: CASSPGGGGYEQYF

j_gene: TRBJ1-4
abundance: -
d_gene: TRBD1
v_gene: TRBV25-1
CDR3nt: TGTGCCAGCAGCGTTTCCGGGACAGATAATGAAAAACTGTTTTTT
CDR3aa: CASSVSGTDNEKLFF

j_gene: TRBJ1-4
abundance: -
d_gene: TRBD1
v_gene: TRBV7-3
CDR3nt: TGTGCCAGCAGCTTAACGAGGGGACAGCAGCGAAACAATGAAAAACTGTTTTTT
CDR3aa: CASSLTRGQQRNNEKLFF

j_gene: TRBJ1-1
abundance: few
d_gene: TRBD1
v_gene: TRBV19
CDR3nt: TGTGCCAGTAGTCTCATAGGGGGCAAGACTGAAGCTTTCTTT
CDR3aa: CASSLIGGKTEAFF

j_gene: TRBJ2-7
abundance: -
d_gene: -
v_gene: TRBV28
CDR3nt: TGTGCCAGCAGTTTAAACCTTGGGGCCTACGAGCAGTACTTC
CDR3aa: CASSLNLGAYEQYF

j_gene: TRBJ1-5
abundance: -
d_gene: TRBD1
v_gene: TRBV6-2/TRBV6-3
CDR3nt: TGTGCCAGCAGTTACCCGGACAGGGTTAAGCCCCAGCATTTT
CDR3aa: CASSYPDRVKPQHF

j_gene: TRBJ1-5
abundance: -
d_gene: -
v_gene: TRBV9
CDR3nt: TGTGCCAGCAGCGTAGCGAGTTGGGGTCAGCCCCAGCATTTT
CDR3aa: CASSVASWGQPQHF

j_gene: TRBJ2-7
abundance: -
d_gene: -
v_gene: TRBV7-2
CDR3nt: TGTGCCAGCAGGGCGGGACAGATCTACGAGCAGTACTTC
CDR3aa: CASRAGQIYEQYF

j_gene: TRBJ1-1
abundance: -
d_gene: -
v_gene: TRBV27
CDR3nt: TGTGCCAGCAGTTTATCGAGTACGGTCACTGAAGCTTTCTTT
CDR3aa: CASSLSSTVTEAFF

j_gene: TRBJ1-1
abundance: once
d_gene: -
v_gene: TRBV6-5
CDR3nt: TGTGCCAGCAGTCCCGGATGGGAAACTGAAGCTTTCTTT
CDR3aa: CASSPGWETEAFF

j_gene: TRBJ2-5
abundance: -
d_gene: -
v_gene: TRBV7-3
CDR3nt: -
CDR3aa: CASSFGPGETQYF

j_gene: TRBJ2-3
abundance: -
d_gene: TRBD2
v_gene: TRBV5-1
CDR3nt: TGCGCCAGCAGCACCCCGGGACTAGCGGGAGCAGATACGCAGTATTTT
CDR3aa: CASSTPGLAGADTQYF

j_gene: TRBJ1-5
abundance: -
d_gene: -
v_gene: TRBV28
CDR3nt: TGTGCCAGCAGTTCGACGGGACCGTCGAATCAGCCCCAGCATTTT
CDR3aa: CASSSTGPSNQPQHF